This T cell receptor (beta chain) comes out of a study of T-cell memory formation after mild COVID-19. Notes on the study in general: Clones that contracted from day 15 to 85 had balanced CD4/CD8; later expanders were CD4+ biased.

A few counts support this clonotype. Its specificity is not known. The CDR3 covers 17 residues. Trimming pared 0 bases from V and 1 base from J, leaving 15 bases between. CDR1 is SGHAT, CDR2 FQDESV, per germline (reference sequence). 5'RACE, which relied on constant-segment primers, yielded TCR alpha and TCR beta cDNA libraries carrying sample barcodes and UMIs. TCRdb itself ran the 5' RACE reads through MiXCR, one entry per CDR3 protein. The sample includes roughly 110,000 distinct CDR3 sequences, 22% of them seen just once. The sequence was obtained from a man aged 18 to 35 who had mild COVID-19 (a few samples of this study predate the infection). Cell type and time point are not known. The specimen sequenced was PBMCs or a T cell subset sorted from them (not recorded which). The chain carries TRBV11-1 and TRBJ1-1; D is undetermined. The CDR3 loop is CASSLATEWTWNTEAFF. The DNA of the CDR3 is TGTGCCAGCAGCTTAGCGACCGAATGGACCTGGAACACTGAAGCTTTCTTT.